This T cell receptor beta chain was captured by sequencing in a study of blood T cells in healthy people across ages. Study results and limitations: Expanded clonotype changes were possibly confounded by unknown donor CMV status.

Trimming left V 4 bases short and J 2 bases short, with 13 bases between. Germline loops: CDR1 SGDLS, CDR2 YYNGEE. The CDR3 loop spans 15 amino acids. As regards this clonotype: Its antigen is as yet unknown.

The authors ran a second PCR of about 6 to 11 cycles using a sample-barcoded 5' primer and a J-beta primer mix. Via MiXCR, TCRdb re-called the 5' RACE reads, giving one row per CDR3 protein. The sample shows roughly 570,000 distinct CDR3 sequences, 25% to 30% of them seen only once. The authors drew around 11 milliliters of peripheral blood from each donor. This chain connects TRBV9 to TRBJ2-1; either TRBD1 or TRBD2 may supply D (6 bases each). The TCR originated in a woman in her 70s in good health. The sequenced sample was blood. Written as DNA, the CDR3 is TGTGCCAGCAGCTCGGGGGCTCAGGCCTACAATGAGCAGTTCTTC. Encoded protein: CASSSGAQAYNEQFF.